The 7 T cell receptor beta chains given below trace back to one sample, sequenced in a study of regulatory and conventional T cells in RAG deficiency. The repertoire was sequenced with immunoSEQ multiplex PCR; TCRdb's copy has only in-frame clones and lacks some. The table includes 34,000 or so clones, 89% detected once. This sample was shared with a second study, whose subject was regulatory T cells. This second report adds: Primers: 52 TRBV forward and 13 TRBJ reverse.

Sequencing used CD8+ T cells sorted from blood. These receptors were collected from a human donor in good health.

The rearrangement joins TRBV6-1 to TRBJ1-1; 8 bases are a match to TRBD1. The ends lost 8 bases at V and 5 bases at J; junction bases unmatched: 7. Germline-derived CDR1 and CDR2 are MNHNS and SASEGT. This CDR3 contains 13 residues. In nucleotides, the CDR3 is TGTGCCAGCTTCTGGACAGGGTTGACTGAAGCTTTCTTT. It codes for CASFWTGLTEAFF.

Remarks on this clone: One end of the junction fails to match germline, which may point to a read error. The V and J genes are TRBV7-7 and TRBJ2-5; 7 nucleotides align to TRBD2. CDR1 and CDR2 (germline): SSHAT, FNYEAQ (reference sequence). The CDR3 is made up of 14 amino acids. In nucleotides, the CDR3 is TGTGCTAGCAGCGGGACGGCCTCGGGGGAGACCCAGTACTTC. Translated, it gives CASSGTASGETQYF.

The gene calls are TRBV2 and TRBJ1-4; D is ambiguous. V dropped 10 bases and J dropped 5 bases, with 8 bases sitting between them. CDR1 SNHLY and CDR2 FYNNEI come from the germline V gene. CDR3 size: 11 residues. The CDR3 region is CATTENEKLFF. CDR3 bases: TGTGCCACGACGGAGAATGAAAAACTGTTTTTT.

The chain has TRBV19 and TRBJ1-4; D possibly corresponds to TRBD1 (5 bases). CDR1 is LNHDA and CDR2 is SQIVND in the germline V gene (reference sequence). Trimming cost V 1 base and J 0 bases, with 9 bases left between them. The CDR3 extends over 16 amino acids. The CDR3 protein is CASSIVLTATNEKLFF. The DNA of the CDR3 is TGTGCCAGTAGTATAGTTTTGACAGCAACTAATGAAAAACTGTTTTTT.

This clone appeared once. The chain couples TRBV19 to TRBJ1-2; 7 bases map to TRBD1. The trim removed 3 bases at V and 6 bases at J, leaving 1 base unmatched. This CDR3 is 12 amino acids long. Germline assignment: CDR1 LNHDA and CDR2 SQIVND (reference sequence). As DNA, the CDR3 is TGTGCCAGTAGTATCCAGGGGGATGGCTACACCTTC. The encoded protein is CASSIQGDGYTF.

The chain has TRBV5-1 and TRBJ2-5; the D is unclear. Trimming took off 2 bases at V and 1 base at J, with 6 bases between the two ends. This CDR3 has 13 residues. Germline CDR1 and CDR2: SGHRS and YFSETQ. The CDR3 sequence is CASSFRIQETQYF. In DNA, the CDR3 is TGCGCCAGCAGCTTTCGGATCCAAGAGACCCAGTACTTC. Using reference TRBV5-1 and TRBJ2-5 for the parts outside the CDR3, the full variable domain is KAGVTQTPRYLIKTRGQQVTLSCSPISGHRSVSWYQQTPGQGLQFLFEYFSETQRNKGNFPGRFSGRQFSNSRSEMNVSTLELGDSALYLCASSFRIQETQYFGPGTRLLVL.

This sequence joins TRBV19 and TRBJ1-2; D is unresolved. CDR1 and CDR2 from the germline V gene are LNHDA and SQIVND (reference sequence). V lost 2 bases and J 3 bases, leaving 16 bases between the germline ends. The CDR3 contains 16 residues. The CDR3 bases are TGTGCCAGTAGTATACGGTTACAGTTCTACTACTATGGCTACACCTTC. It codes for CASSIRLQFYYYGYTF.